The sequence of this T cell receptor beta chain was determined in a study of T cells in Graves' hyperthyroidism and ophthalmopathy. Whole-study results and caveats: Among clonotypes expanded in thyroid above 0.001, most were also found in blood. Stable hyperthyroidism was separated from ophthalmopathy by a model based on 13 V-J features.

This clonotype was counted between two and nine times. Its target is unknown. Each person with ophthalmopathy scored at least 3 on the Clinical Activity Score, reached NOSPECS grade 4 or higher, and had been ill under 3 months. PBMCs were sourced from roughly 9.1 ml fresh peripheral blood. With 6 bases removed from V and 4 bases from J, the gap between germline ends came to 17 bases. There are 15 residues in the CDR3. The germline V gene has CDR1 ENHRY and CDR2 SYGVKD. RNA transcripts served as the template for amplifying TCR beta CDR3 regions. During a first-round RT-PCR of the TCR CDR3, the HTBI primer set was used. Via MiXCR, TCRdb re-called the multiplex PCR reads, giving one row per CDR3 protein. The sample consists of approximately 490,000 distinct CDR3 sequences, about 20% of them appearing once.

V usage is TRBV10-3 and J usage is TRBJ2-3, with D perhaps matching TRBD1 (5 bases). The source is a woman aged 65 to 85 with Graves' ophthalmopathy. Sequences were obtained from blood. The DNA for the CDR3 is TGTGCCATCAGCAAAGACAGAGGCAGCGCAGATACGCAGTATTTT. It codes for CAISKDRGSADTQYF.